The present entry profiles one T cell receptor (beta chain) with its context. Its antigen is currently unknown. The entry originates in a study of graft-versus-host responses after intestinal transplantation. Study at large: Recipients received multivisceral, liver-intestinal, or isolated intestinal transplants.

The study, taken as a whole, reports: When patients had graft-donor T cell macrochimerism, their allografts held high graft-versus-host to host-versus-graft clonal ratios. There was an association between peak levels of circulating GvH clones and early post-transplant HvG declines. GvH clones occurred in recipient marrow; some first appeared in ileum or blood.

Generated by immunoSEQ multiplex PCR, the TCRdb table keeps only in-frame clones and is missing some. Of approximately 78,000 clones listed, around 86% were seen once; the top ten hold around 8%. Germline CDR1 and CDR2: MDHEN and SYDVKM. This CDR3 is built from 17 residues. J gave up 3 bases and V 2 bases, and 9 bases lay outside the gene matches. The sample was unstimulated CD8+ T cells sorted from spleen or lymph node cells, taken before transplant. The sequence was collected from a human donor who was the organ donor for an intestinal transplant. The rearrangement joins TRBV28 to TRBJ1-1, with 10 bases identical to TRBD1. The CDR3 DNA is TGTGCCAGCAGTTTACCTACGACAGGGGGCACCTACACTGAAGCTTTCTTT. This translates into CASSLPTTGGTYTEAFF.